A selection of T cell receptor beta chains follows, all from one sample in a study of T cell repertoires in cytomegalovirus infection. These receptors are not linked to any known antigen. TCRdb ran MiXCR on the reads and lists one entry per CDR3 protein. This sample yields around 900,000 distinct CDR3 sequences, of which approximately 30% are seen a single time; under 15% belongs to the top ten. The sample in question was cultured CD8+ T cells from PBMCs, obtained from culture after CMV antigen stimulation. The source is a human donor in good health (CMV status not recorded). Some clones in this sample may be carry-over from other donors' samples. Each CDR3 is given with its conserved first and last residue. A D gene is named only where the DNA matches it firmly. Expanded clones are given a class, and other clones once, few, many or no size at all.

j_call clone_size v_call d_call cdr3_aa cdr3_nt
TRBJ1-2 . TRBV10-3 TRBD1 CAISDSGDRRYGYTF TGTGCCATCAGTGATTCAGGGGACAGAAGATATGGCTACACCTTC
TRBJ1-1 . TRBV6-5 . CASTRYWGNTEAFF TGTGCCAGCACCCGATATTGGGGGAACACTGAAGCTTTCTTT
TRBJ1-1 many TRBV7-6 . CASSLEAAVSAEAFF TGTGCCAGCAGCTTGGAAGCTGCGGTGTCAGCTGAAGCTTTCTTT
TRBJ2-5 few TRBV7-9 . CASSLPSRKTSETQYF TGTGCCAGCAGCTTACCGTCGAGGAAGACCAGCGAGACCCAGTACTTC
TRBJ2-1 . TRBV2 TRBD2 CASAWASGGVPPTNEQFF TGTGCCAGCGCATGGGCTAGCGGGGGGGTCCCCCCTACAAATGAGCAGTTCTTC
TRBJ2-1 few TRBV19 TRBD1 CASSTNPRTGPGNEQFF TGTGCCAGTAGTACAAATCCCCGGACAGGGCCGGGCAATGAGCAGTTCTTC
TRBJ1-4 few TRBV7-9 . CASSPQLTPNEKLFF TGTGCCAGCAGCCCCCAACTGACTCCTAATGAAAAACTGTTTTTT
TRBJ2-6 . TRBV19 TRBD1 CASGQGIIGANVLTF TGTGCCTCCGGACAGGGAATAATTGGGGCCAACGTCCTGACTTTC
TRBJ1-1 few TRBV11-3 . CASSLTPKTEAFF TGTGCCAGCAGCCTCACCCCTAAGACAGAAGCTTTCTTT
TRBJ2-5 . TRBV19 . CASKQSYMYQETQYF TGTGCCAGCAAACAATCTTACATGTACCAAGAGACCCAGTACTTC
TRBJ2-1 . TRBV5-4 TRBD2 CASSWPPGLATEQFF TGTGCCAGCAGCTGGCCGCCGGGACTAGCGACTGAGCAGTTCTTC
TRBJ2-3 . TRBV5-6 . CASSSFDEGATDTQYF TGTGCCAGCAGTTCATTCGACGAGGGCGCGACTGATACGCAGTATTTT
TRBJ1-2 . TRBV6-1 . CASSWGGYGYTF TGTGCCAGCAGTTGGGGGGGCTATGGCTACACCTTC
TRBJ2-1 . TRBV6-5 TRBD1 CASSYWQGAIF TGTGCCAGCAGTTACTGGCAGGGGGCAATCTTC
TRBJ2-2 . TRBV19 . CATLFAGHFGGELFF TGTGCCACCCTCTTTGCAGGCCACTTTGGTGGGGAGCTGTTTTTT
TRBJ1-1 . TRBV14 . CASTQVIGTEAFF TGTGCCAGCACCCAGGTTATTGGCACTGAAGCTTTCTTT
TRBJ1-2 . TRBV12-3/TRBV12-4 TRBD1 CASRPQGDGYTF TGTGCCAGCAGACCTCAGGGGGATGGCTACACCTTC
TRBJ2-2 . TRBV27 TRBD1 CASSLSSGTALNTGELFF TGTGCCAGCAGTTTGAGTTCTGGGACAGCCCTAAACACCGGGGAGCTGTTTTTT
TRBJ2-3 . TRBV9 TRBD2 CASSVFSGGATDTQYF TGTGCCAGCAGCGTATTTAGCGGGGGGGCCACAGATACGCAGTATTTT
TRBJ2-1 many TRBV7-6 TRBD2 CASSLEASGGRGEQFF TGTGCCAGCAGCTTAGAAGCTAGCGGGGGGAGGGGGGAGCAGTTCTTC
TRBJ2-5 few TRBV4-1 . CASSQLDSYVETQYF TGCGCCAGCAGCCAACTGGACAGTTATGTAGAGACCCAGTACTTC
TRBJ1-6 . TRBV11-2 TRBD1 CASSLPWTGSYNSPLHF TGTGCCAGCAGCCTTCCGTGGACAGGGTCCTATAATTCACCCCTCCACTTT
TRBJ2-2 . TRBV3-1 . CASSQDLGTTYTGELFF TGTGCCAGCAGCCAAGATCTGGGAACTACTTACACCGGGGAGCTGTTTTTT
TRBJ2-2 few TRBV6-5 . CASSYGLGAGAGELFF TGTGCCAGCAGTTACGGGTTGGGAGCCGGCGCCGGGGAGCTGTTTTTT
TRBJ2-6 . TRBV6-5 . CASSYRESGANVLTF TGTGCCAGCAGCTACAGGGAGTCCGGGGCCAACGTCCTGACTTTC
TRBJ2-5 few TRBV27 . CASSLSTTANLQETQYF TGTGCCAGCAGTTTGTCGACTACGGCAAACCTACAAGAGACCCAGTACTTC
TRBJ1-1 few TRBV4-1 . CASSYFRVEGSTEAFF TGCGCCAGCAGCTATTTCAGGGTCGAGGGGAGCACTGAAGCTTTCTTT
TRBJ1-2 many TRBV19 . CASRSFRTEINYGYTF TGTGCCAGTAGATCGTTTCGGACAGAGATTAACTATGGCTACACCTTC
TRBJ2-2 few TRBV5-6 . CASSFIYNTGELFF TGTGCCAGCAGCTTCATCTACAACACCGGGGAGCTGTTTTTT
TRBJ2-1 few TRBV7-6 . CASSSPLSGPKQFF TGTGCCAGCAGCTCCCCCCTTTCGGGTCCGAAGCAGTTCTTC
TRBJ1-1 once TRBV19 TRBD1 CASRSQGQGADTEAFF TGTGCCAGTAGGAGCCAGGGACAGGGAGCGGACACTGAAGCTTTCTTT
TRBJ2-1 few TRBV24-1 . CATSEIEGGVRNEQFF TGTGCCACCAGTGAAATAGAAGGAGGGGTCCGCAATGAGCAGTTCTTC
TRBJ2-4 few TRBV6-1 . CASSASDIQYF TGTGCCAGCAGTGCCTCTGACATTCAGTACTTC
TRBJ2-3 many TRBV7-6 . CASSSAGADTQYF TGTGCCAGCAGCTCTGCCGGCGCAGATACGCAGTATTTT
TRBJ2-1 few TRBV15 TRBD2 CATSSGGGASEQFF TGTGCCACCAGCAGTGGCGGGGGGGCAAGTGAGCAGTTCTTC
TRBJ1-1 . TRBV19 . CASSIGAGPLNTEAFF TGTGCCAGTAGTATAGGTGCAGGACCTTTGAACACTGAAGCTTTCTTT
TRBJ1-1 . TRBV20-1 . CSAEGRVNTEAFF TGCAGTGCTGAGGGGCGGGTTAACACTGAAGCTTTCTTT
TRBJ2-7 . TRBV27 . CASRQGLFYEQYF TGTGCCAGCCGCCAGGGTTTGTTCTACGAGCAGTACTTC
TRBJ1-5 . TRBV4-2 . CASSQLPTANQPQHF TGTGCCAGCAGCCAGCTACCGACAGCTAATCAGCCCCAGCATTTT
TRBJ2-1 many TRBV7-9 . CASSPGAGPSYNEQFF TGTGCCAGCAGCCCAGGAGCAGGACCGTCGTACAATGAGCAGTTCTTC
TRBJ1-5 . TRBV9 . CASSEGGALGNQPQHF TGTGCCAGCAGCGAGGGGGGGGCCTTAGGCAATCAGCCCCAGCATTTT
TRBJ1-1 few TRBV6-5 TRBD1 CASSYSGQGTWDTEAFF TGTGCCAGCAGTTACTCGGGACAGGGAACCTGGGACACTGAAGCTTTCTTT
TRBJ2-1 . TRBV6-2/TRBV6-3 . CASRQDKVIQFF TGTGCCAGCAGACAAGACAAAGTGATACAGTTCTTC
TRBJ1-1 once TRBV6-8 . CASSSFTGEAFF TGTGCCAGCAGTTCCTTTACAGGTGAAGCTTTCTTT
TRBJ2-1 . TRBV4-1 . CASSQEPGPRSNEQFF TGCGCCAGCAGCCAAGAGCCGGGGCCGAGATCCAATGAGCAGTTCTTC
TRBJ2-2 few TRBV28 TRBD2 CATDRRTSVMMNTGELFF TGTGCCACGGACCGTCGGACTAGCGTTATGATGAACACCGGGGAGCTGTTTTTT
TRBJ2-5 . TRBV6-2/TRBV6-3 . CASSTRDGQWWTQSF TGTGCCAGCAGTACCCGGGACGGGCAGTGGTGGACCCAGTCCTTC
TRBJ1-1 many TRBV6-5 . CASSYGPVNTEAFF TGTGCCAGCAGTTATGGGCCGGTGAACACTGAAGCTTTCTTT
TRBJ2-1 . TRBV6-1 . CALSGAGLNNEQFF TGTGCCCTTTCTGGGGCAGGCCTAAACAATGAGCAGTTCTTC
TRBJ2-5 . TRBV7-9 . CASSPRETREETQYF TGTGCCAGCAGCCCTAGGGAAACTAGGGAAGAGACCCAGTACTTC